Reported below is one T cell receptor (beta chain). Its antigen remains unknown. The assay was immunoSEQ multiplex PCR, and TCRdb's table has in-frame clones only and misses some. Here the sample spans about 170,000 clones, 90% being singletons. CDR3 length: 16 residues. The V gene end was trimmed by 1 base and the J gene end by 4 bases; junction bases not matched to a gene: 8. CDR1 LNHNV and CDR2 YYDKDF come from the germline V gene (reference sequence). This sample stems from a study of T cell responses to AZD1222 COVID-19 vaccine. The wider study: Pooled together were second doses at about 4 or about 12 weeks.

Notes on the study in general: Reportedly, nearly half the spike-specific TCRs target unmutated variant regions. Across the whole spike, CD4 TCRs peaked at regions 160-218 and 743-854.

The source was peripheral blood, collected on day 0 of AZD1222 vaccination. The chain is built from TRBV15 and TRBJ2-5, with TRBD2 matching 8 bases. The receptor was isolated from an adult in good health. Here the CDR3 DNA reads TGTGCCACCAGCAGAGGAGGAAGCGGGGGAATAGAGACCCAGTACTTC. It codes for CATSRGGSGGIETQYF.